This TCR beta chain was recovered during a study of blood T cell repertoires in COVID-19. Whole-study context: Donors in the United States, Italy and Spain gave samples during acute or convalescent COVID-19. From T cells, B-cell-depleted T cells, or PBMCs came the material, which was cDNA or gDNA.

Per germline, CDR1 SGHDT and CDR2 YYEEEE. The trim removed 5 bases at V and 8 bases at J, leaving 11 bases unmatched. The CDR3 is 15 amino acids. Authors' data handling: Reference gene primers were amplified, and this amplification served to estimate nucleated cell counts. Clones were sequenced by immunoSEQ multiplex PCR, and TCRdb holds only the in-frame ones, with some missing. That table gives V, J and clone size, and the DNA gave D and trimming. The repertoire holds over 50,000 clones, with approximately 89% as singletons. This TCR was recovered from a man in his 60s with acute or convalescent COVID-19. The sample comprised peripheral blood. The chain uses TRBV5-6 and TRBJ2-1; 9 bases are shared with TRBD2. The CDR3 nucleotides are TGTGCCAGCAGAGTACCGGGACTAGCTAACGATGAGCAGTTCTTC. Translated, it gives CASRVPGLANDEQFF.